This is a list of T cell receptor beta chains from one sample in a study of shared clonotypes between healthy human individuals. Measured with immunoSEQ multiplex PCR; TCRdb has only the in-frame clones, and not every one. This sample has 400,000 to 600,000 clones, with approximately 94% found just once. The sequencing input was naive CD4+ T cells sorted from blood. The receptors come from a woman aged 25 to 39 in good health. Both conserved end residues are part of each CDR3. The D gene is left open where the match is weak. Not all rows give a size; the values are once, few, many and, for expanded clones, a class.

clone_size	d_call	v_call	j_call	cdr3_nt	cdr3_aa
NA	NA	TRBV2	TRBJ1-1	TGTGCCAGCAGTGAACTCGTGTGGCCCGGGGGCGAGACTGAAGCTTTCTTT	CASSELVWPGGETEAFF
NA	TRBD1	TRBV7-9	TRBJ2-7	TGTGCCAGCAGCCAAAGCTGGGACGGACAGGGGCAGGGATACGAGCAGTACTTC	CASSQSWDGQGQGYEQYF
NA	NA	TRBV18	TRBJ1-3	TGTGCCAGCTCACCAGACAGCTCTGGAAACACCATATATTTT	CASSPDSSGNTIYF
NA	NA	TRBV7-9	TRBJ1-5	TGTGCCAGCAGCTTAGATGTCGGGATGACGGGCAATCAGCCCCAGCATTTT	CASSLDVGMTGNQPQHF
NA	NA	TRBV11-2	TRBJ1-3	TGTGCCAGCGGGTCAATACAGGGCTCTGGAAACACCATATATTTT	CASGSIQGSGNTIYF
NA	TRBD2	TRBV5-1	TRBJ2-2	TGCGCCAGCACCGCCGGGACTAGCGGGAGGGCCGCCGGGGAGCTGTTTTTT	CASTAGTSGRAAGELFF
NA	NA	TRBV19	TRBJ2-2	TGTGCCAGTGTATCGGGCAGGCGGAACACCGGGGAGCTGTTTTTT	CASVSGRRNTGELFF
NA	NA	TRBV5-6	TRBJ1-1	TGTGCCAGCAGCTTGGTCCAGGTAGCTTCGGGCACTGAAGCTTTCTTT	CASSLVQVASGTEAFF
NA	NA	TRBV27	TRBJ2-1	TGTGCCAGCAGTTCAAGGGACCACCCCGGCTCCTACAATGAGCAGTTCTTC	CASSSRDHPGSYNEQFF
NA	TRBD1	TRBV6-1	TRBJ2-7	TGTGCCAGCCTTCGACAGGGAGAGCAGTACTTC	CASLRQGEQYF
NA	NA	TRBV7-6	TRBJ2-2	TGTGCCAGCAGCCACCGGTCCCCCCAGAACACCGGGGAGCTGTTTTTT	CASSHRSPQNTGELFF
once	NA	TRBV11-1	TRBJ1-2	TGTGCCAGCAGCTCGCGCGGGGCTAACTATGGCTACACCTTC	CASSSRGANYGYTF
NA	TRBD2	TRBV9	TRBJ2-1	TGTGCCAGCAGCGTAACTAGCGGACCCAATGAGCAGTTCTTC	CASSVTSGPNEQFF
NA	TRBD2	TRBV27	TRBJ2-7	TGTGCCAGCAGAAGAGAGGGACTAGCGGGAGTTGGCTACGAGCAGTACTTC	CASRREGLAGVGYEQYF
once	TRBD2	TRBV7-9	TRBJ2-7	TGTGCCAGCACCATAGCGGGAGGGGCCTACGAGCAGTACTTC	CASTIAGGAYEQYF
NA	TRBD2	TRBV7-8	TRBJ2-3	TGTGCCAGCAGCTTAGCACGGCTAGCGGGCGGAGATACGCAGTATTTT	CASSLARLAGGDTQYF
NA	NA	TRBV18	TRBJ2-3	TGTGCCAGCTCACAAATCAGCACAGATACGCAGTATTTT	CASSQISTDTQYF
NA	TRBD1	TRBV28	TRBJ2-7	TGTGCCAGCAGTGATCCGACAGGGGACGAGCAGTACTTC	CASSDPTGDEQYF
NA	NA	TRBV28	TRBJ2-1	TGTGCCAGCAGTTTGCCCGGGGTCAGGGGATTTTACAATGAGCAGTTCTTC	CASSLPGVRGFYNEQFF
NA	NA	TRBV25-1	TRBJ1-5	TGTGCCAGCAGTGGGGGGGGGCCTAGCTTCCGGGAGCCCCAGCATTTT	CASSGGGPSFREPQHF
NA	NA	TRBV10-3	TRBJ1-1	TGTGCCATCCAGGGATCCATGAACACTGAAGCTTTCTTT	CAIQGSMNTEAFF
NA	TRBD1	TRBV2	TRBJ1-5	TGTGCCACATCCCAGGGGGCTGAGAGTAGTCAGCCCCAGCATTTT	CATSQGAESSQPQHF
NA	NA	TRBV2	TRBJ1-1	TGTGCCAGCAGTGAAGGACAGCCGAACACTGAAGCTTTCTTT	CASSEGQPNTEAFF
NA	TRBD1	TRBV27	TRBJ2-1	TGTGCCAGCAGCCGGGGACAGAGCTCCTACAATGAGCAGTTCTTC	CASSRGQSSYNEQFF
NA	NA	TRBV19	TRBJ1-2	TGTGCCAGTACCTGGACAGCTAACTATGGCTACACCTTC	CASTWTANYGYTF
NA	TRBD2	TRBV19	TRBJ2-6	TGTGCCAGTAGTTCCCCCGGGGGAGCGGGAGGGGCCAACGTCCTGACTTTC	CASSSPGGAGGANVLTF
once	TRBD2	TRBV28	TRBJ2-7	TGTGCCAGCAGCGATAGCGGGAGAGGCTCCTACGAGCAGTACTTC	CASSDSGRGSYEQYF
NA	NA	TRBV4-2	TRBJ2-4	TGTGCCAGCAGCCAGGACCCCCGTGGGGCTCTAGCCAAAAACATTCAGTACTTC	CASSQDPRGALAKNIQYF
NA	NA	TRBV28	TRBJ1-5	TGTGCCAGCATAACCCTGGCAGGCCCTGGGCCCCAGCATTTT	CASITLAGPGPQHF
NA	NA	TRBV5-6	TRBJ2-5	TGTGCCAGCAGCGGCGAACCGGGGGAGACCCAGTACTTC	CASSGEPGETQYF
NA	NA	TRBV5-1	TRBJ1-2	TGCGCCAGCAGCTTGGGGGACCAAACGCCTTGGACCTTC	CASSLGDQTPWTF
NA	TRBD2	TRBV18	TRBJ2-1	TGTGCCAGCTCACCAGGACTAGTTAATGAGCAGTTCTTC	CASSPGLVNEQFF
NA	NA	TRBV6-6	TRBJ2-7	TGTGCCAGCAGCCCCGGGTGGGGTTCCTACGAGCAGTACTTC	CASSPGWGSYEQYF
once	NA	TRBV21-1	TRBJ1-5	TGTGCCAGCAGCAAAGGCGGCAGCTCTTATAGCAATCAGCCCCAGCATTTT	CASSKGGSSYSNQPQHF
NA	TRBD2	TRBV9	TRBJ2-1	TGTGCCAGCAGCGCAGCGGGAGGAGACTTCAATGAGCAGTTCTTC	CASSAAGGDFNEQFF
NA	TRBD1	TRBV28	TRBJ1-5	TGTGCCAGCAGACTCAAGGGGGCGCGGAGCAATCAGCCCCAGCATTTT	CASRLKGARSNQPQHF
NA	TRBD1	TRBV30	TRBJ1-1	TGTGCCTGGAGGACAGGGGCGAACACTGAAGCTTTCTTT	CAWRTGANTEAFF
NA	NA	TRBV2	TRBJ2-5	TGTGCCAGCAGTGAAGATAGACAAGAGACCCAGTACTTC	CASSEDRQETQYF
NA	NA	TRBV25-1	TRBJ2-6	TGTGCCAGCAGTCCGCACTCTGGGGCCAACGTCCTGACTTTC	CASSPHSGANVLTF
NA	NA	TRBV27	TRBJ2-4	TGTGCCAGCAGTTCTGGCTTAGCCAAAAACATTCAGTACTTC	CASSSGLAKNIQYF
NA	NA	TRBV7-2	TRBJ2-5	TGTGCCAGCAGCTTAAGTCTCGAGACCCAGTACTTC	CASSLSLETQYF
NA	NA	TRBV6-5	TRBJ2-7	TGTGCCAGCAGATACGCTGGGGCCAAGAGCTCCTACGAGCAGTACTTC	CASRYAGAKSSYEQYF
NA	NA	TRBV18	TRBJ2-7	TGTGCCAGCTCACCAGTGAGGGCGTCTTCCTACGAGCAGTACTTC	CASSPVRASSYEQYF